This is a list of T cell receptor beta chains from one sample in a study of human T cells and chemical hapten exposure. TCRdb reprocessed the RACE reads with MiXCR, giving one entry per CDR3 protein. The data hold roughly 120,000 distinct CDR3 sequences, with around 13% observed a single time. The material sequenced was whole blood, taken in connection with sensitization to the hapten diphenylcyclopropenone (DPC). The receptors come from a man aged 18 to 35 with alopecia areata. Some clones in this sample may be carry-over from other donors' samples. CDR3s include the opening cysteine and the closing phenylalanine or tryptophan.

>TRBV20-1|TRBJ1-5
CSARTGSGINQPQHF
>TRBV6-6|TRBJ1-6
CASSYSEENSPLHF
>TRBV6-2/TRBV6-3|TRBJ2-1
CASSYPPPYNEQFF
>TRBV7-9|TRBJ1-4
CASSLSDRGPGYEKLFF
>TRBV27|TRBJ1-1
CASSLGYSRTEAFF
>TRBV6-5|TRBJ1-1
CASSFSSFGASEAFF
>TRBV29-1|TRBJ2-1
CSAAGTGGIIYNEQFF
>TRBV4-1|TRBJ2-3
CASSQVGPTDTQYF
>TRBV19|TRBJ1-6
CASNGGVNSPLHF
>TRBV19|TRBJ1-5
CASTRREDTQPQHF
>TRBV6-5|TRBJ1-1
CASSPQGTAYTEAFF
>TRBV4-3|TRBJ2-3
CASSQEGTGKTDTQYF
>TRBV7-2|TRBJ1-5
CASTPGQGQPQHF
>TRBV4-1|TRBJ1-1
CASSLWLLNTEAFF
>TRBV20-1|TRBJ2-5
CSANREGDRETQYF
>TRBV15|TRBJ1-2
CATSRPLSGTGGAGYTF
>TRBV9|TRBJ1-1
CASSVGQTMNTEAFF
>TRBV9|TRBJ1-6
CASSVGQGATYSPLHF